Listed here are 21 T cell receptor beta chains from one sample, sequenced in a study of T cell responses to AZD1222 COVID-19 vaccine. The data were produced by immunoSEQ multiplex PCR, yet TCRdb's version contains in-frame clones alone and is incomplete. The table has roughly 100,000 clones, 91% seen once. The sequences come from peripheral blood, collected on day 0 of AZD1222 vaccination. The receptors shown here come from an adult in good health.

This clone was observed a single time. This sequence joins TRBV5-4 and TRBJ2-3; perhaps TRBD1 as D (6 bases). The germline gives CDR1 SGHNT, CDR2 YYREEE (reference sequence). The V gene lost 0 bases and the J gene lost 3 bases, with 14 bases spanning the gap. The CDR3 runs 16 residues. This CDR3 reads CASSLELTGRTDTQYF. In nucleotides, the CDR3 is TGTGCCAGCAGCTTGGAGTTAACAGGGCGGACAGATACGCAGTATTTT.

V usage is TRBV7-9 and J usage is TRBJ2-2; no clear D gene. Germline lookup yields CDR1 SEHNR and CDR2 FQNEAQ (reference sequence). CDR3 length: 14 amino acids. Deletions cut 4 bases from V and 1 base from J, with 7 bases between. The CDR3 region is CASSWSENTGELFF. CDR3 in DNA: TGTGCCAGCAGCTGGTCAGAGAACACCGGGGAGCTGTTTTTT. Complete variable domain (other parts from reference TRBV7-9 and TRBJ2-2): DTGVSQNPRHKITKRGQNVTFRCDPISEHNRLYWYRQTLGQGPEFLTYFQNEAQLEKSRLLSDRFSAERPKGSFSTLEIQRTEQGDSAMYLCASSWSENTGELFFGEGSRLTVL.

This clone was counted a single time. The chain combines TRBV23-1 with TRBJ2-7; 8 bases line up with TRBD1. TRBV23-1 falls under the ORF class, with uncertain function. The CDR3 is made up of 14 amino acids. The V and J ends lost 8 bases and 4 bases, in that order; junction bases with no gene match: 10. CDR3 nucleotides: TGCGCCAGCTGCTCACCGGGACAGGATTACGAGCAGTACTTC. Its translation: CASCSPGQDYEQYF.

The chain recombines TRBV2 with TRBJ2-2; 11 nucleotides agree with TRBD2. This CDR3 is built from 15 residues. From germline, CDR1 is SNHLY and CDR2 FYNNEI. Unmatched junction bases numbered 1, after V lost 3 bases and J lost 4 bases. In DNA, the CDR3 is TGTGCCAGCAGTGATAGCGGGAGGGCCACCGGGGAGCTGTTTTTT. Translating it yields CASSDSGRATGELFF.

This clone was counted a few times. The chain uses TRBV10-2 and TRBJ2-7; the D is unclear. Trimming removed 3 bases at V and 5 bases at J, with 5 bases between. Germline V gives CDR1 WSHSY, CDR2 SAAADI. CDR3 length: 11 amino acids. CDR3: CASSEGNEQYF. The CDR3 DNA follows: TGCGCCAGCAGTGAAGGGAACGAGCAGTACTTC.

The chain is built from TRBV7-9 and TRBJ1-4, with TRBD1 matching 10 bases. The CDR3 sequence is 17 residues long. Germline V gene lookup returns CDR1 SEHNR and CDR2 FQNEAQ (reference sequence). V gave up 1 base and J gave up 6 bases; unmatched junction bases: 8. The CDR3 bases are TGTGCCAGCAGCTTAGTCGGCGCTGGGACAGGGGATGAAAAACTGTTTTTT. It codes for CASSLVGAGTGDEKLFF.

The V call is TRBV19, the J call TRBJ2-2, with 9 bases that match TRBD2. There are 14 residues in the CDR3. Germline lookup yields CDR1 LNHDA and CDR2 SQIVND (reference sequence). The junction had 3 bases not matched to a gene; V was cut back by 5 bases and J by 5 bases. The CDR3 region is CASSQAGGTGELFF. CDR3 DNA sequence: TGTGCCAGTAGTCAGGCGGGAGGGACCGGGGAGCTGTTTTTT.

V usage is TRBV10-3 and J usage is TRBJ1-3; D remains unclear. V was clipped by 0 bases and J by 0 bases, with 6 bases between them. Germline CDR1 reads ENHRY; CDR2 reads SYGVKD. The CDR3 runs 15 residues. Written as DNA, the CDR3 is TGTGCCATCAGTGAGTCGCCGGCCTCTGGAAACACCATATATTTT. It encodes CAISESPASGNTIYF.

V usage is TRBV10-3 and J usage is TRBJ2-7, with a tentative D call TRBD2 (5 bases). Trimming took 7 bases from V and 0 from J, leaving 13 bases between them. Germline CDR1 reads ENHRY; CDR2 reads SYGVKD. The CDR3 runs 14 residues. CDR3 protein: CAIKDSESSYEQYF. CDR3 sequence (DNA): TGTGCCATCAAGGATAGCGAAAGCTCCTACGAGCAGTACTTC.

DNA of the CDR3: TGTGCCAGCAGTTCGACGGGTGTCACCATATATTTT. Its protein is CASSSTGVTIYF. J is TRBJ1-3 and V is TRBV28; D not certain. The CDR3 has 12 amino acids. The V gene lost 4 bases and the J gene lost 9 bases, with 10 bases spanning the gap. Germline values: CDR1 MDHEN, CDR2 SYDVKM.

This chain uses TRBV30 with TRBJ2-5; D is ambiguous. The length of the CDR3 is 11 residues. CDR1 and CDR2 (germline): GTSNPN, SVGIG (reference sequence). Trimming left V 2 bases short and J 4 bases short, with 5 bases between. CDR3: CAWSLRETQYF. DNA of the CDR3: TGTGCCTGGAGTTTGAGAGAGACCCAGTACTTC.

The chain recombines TRBV7-9 with TRBJ2-1; 11 bases map to TRBD2. After removal of 4 bases from V and 6 bases from J, the junction contained 5 bases not matched to a gene. Germline V gives CDR1 SEHNR, CDR2 FQNEAQ (reference sequence). The length of the CDR3 is 15 residues. This CDR3 is CASSSTSGIGNEQFF. The CDR3 DNA reads as TGTGCCAGCAGCTCGACTAGCGGGATCGGCAATGAGCAGTTCTTC.

The rearrangement joins TRBV27 to TRBJ2-1, with D possibly matching TRBD2 (5 bases). The ends were cut back, 6 bases at V and 6 bases at J, with 15 bases in the middle. The CDR3 extends over 14 amino acids. CDR1 is MNHEY, CDR2 SMNVEV, per germline (reference sequence). The CDR3: CASRDGGIPNEQFF. CDR3 bases: TGTGCCAGCAGGGACGGAGGAATCCCCAATGAGCAGTTCTTC.

The genes are TRBV7-9 and TRBJ2-7; D is ambiguous. Looked up from germline, CDR1 is SEHNR and CDR2 is FQNEAQ (reference sequence). This CDR3 region has 13 residues. V lost 5 bases and J 2 bases, leaving 10 bases between the germline ends. In nucleotides, the CDR3 is TGTGCCAGCAGCAAAGACACGGCCTACGAGCAGTACTTC. As protein: CASSKDTAYEQYF.

This rearrangement joins TRBV18 to TRBJ2-7; D is uncertain. The CDR3 has 13 residues. Germline CDR1 and CDR2: KGHSH and LQKENI. V gave up 5 bases and J gave up 5 bases, with 13 bases separating them. The CDR3: CASSSGFKNEQYF. DNA for the CDR3: TGTGCCAGCTCATCTGGTTTTAAGAACGAGCAGTACTTC. Looking up the rest from reference TRBV18 and TRBJ2-7 gives the full variable domain: NAGVMQNPRHLVRRRGQEARLRCSPMKGHSHVYWYRQLPEEGLKFMVYLQKENIIDESGMPKERFSAEFPKEGPSILRIQQVVRGDSAAYFCASSSGFKNEQYFGPGTRLTVT.

The chain uses TRBV11-2 and TRBJ2-7; maybe TRBD2 (5 bases). CDR3 size: 16 residues. Germline CDR1 SGHAT, CDR2 FQNNGV. V was trimmed by 0 bases and J by 4 bases, leaving 16 bases between them. The CDR3 loop is CASSLEVALSPYEQYF. As DNA, the CDR3 is TGTGCCAGCAGCTTAGAGGTAGCGTTGTCTCCTTACGAGCAGTACTTC.

V usage is TRBV5-1 and J usage is TRBJ1-3; D uncertain. CDR3 size: 15 residues. CDR1 is SGHRS and CDR2 is YFSETQ in the germline V gene. With 3 bases removed from V and 2 bases from J, the gap between germline ends came to 12 bases. For the CDR3, the DNA is TGCGCCAGCAGCTCTCAGAGCGAGGCTGGAAACACCATATATTTT. It translates to CASSSQSEAGNTIYF.

The chain is built from TRBV3-1 (or the pseudogene TRBV3-2) and TRBJ1-2, with D possibly TRBD1 on 5 matching bases. Germline CDR1 and CDR2: LGHDT and YNNKEL (reference sequence). The V end was cut by 4 bases, the J end by 12 bases, with 15 bases between. The CDR3 length is 12 residues. The CDR3 bases are TGTGCCAGCAGCCGGTTAGGGGATCCGAACACCTTC. Translation: CASSRLGDPNTF.

The chain recombines TRBV27 with TRBJ2-7; 7 nucleotides line up with TRBD2. The CDR3 totals 17 residues. The germline CDR1 and CDR2 sequences are MNHEY and SMNVEV (reference sequence). With 2 bases clipped from V and 0 bases from J, the junction kept 10 bases outside the gene matches. CDR3 nucleotides: TGTGCCAGCAGTTTACTCGCGGGAGCGGGATCCTCCTACGAGCAGTACTTC. Protein product: CASSLLAGAGSSYEQYF.

The chain combines TRBV11-1 with TRBJ2-1; 9 bases match TRBD2. Looked up from germline, CDR1 is SGHAT and CDR2 is FQDESV (reference sequence). The CDR3 loop spans 15 amino acids. V was pared by 1 base and J by 7 bases, with 5 bases of the junction left unmatched. The CDR3 DNA reads TGTGCCAGCAGCTTAGGAGCGGGAGGTAATAATGAGCAGTTCTTC. Translation: CASSLGAGGNNEQFF.

This chain links TRBV7-6 with TRBJ2-5; possibly TRBD2 for D (7 bases). Germline assignment: CDR1 SGHVS and CDR2 FNYEAQ. The CDR3 loop spans 16 amino acids. V lost 3 bases to trimming and J lost 2 bases, with 16 bases between them. The CDR3 reads CASSFEGGAGQETQYF. CDR3 bases: TGTGCCAGCAGCTTTGAGGGGGGGGCGGGACAAGAGACCCAGTACTTC.